This TCR beta chain stems from a study of cytotoxic CD8 clonotypes in ibrutinib-treated CLL. This clone was seen only a few times. Clones were sequenced by immunoSEQ multiplex PCR, and TCRdb holds only the in-frame ones, with some missing. The sample holds about 17,000 clones, about 80% seen once. PBMCs that had been cryopreserved were the source of 1.5 to 2.5 micrograms of genomic DNA for TCR beta libraries. From germline, CDR1 is LNHDA and CDR2 SQIVND (reference sequence). This CDR3 has 16 amino acids. Trimming pared 0 bases from V and 0 bases from J, leaving 9 bases between. The sample was PBMCs, taken before ibrutinib treatment. The TCR originated in a human donor with chronic lymphocytic leukemia. The V call is TRBV19, the J call TRBJ1-5; the D is unclear. The CDR3 nucleotides are TGTGCCAGTAGTATAGAGGCAGCTTATAGCAATCAGCCCCAGCATTTT. Amino acid sequence: CASSIEAAYSNQPQHF. Variable domain in full (rest from reference TRBV19 and TRBJ1-5): DGGITQSPKYLFRKEGQNVTLSCEQNLNHDAMYWYRQDPGQGLRLIYYSQIVNDFQKGDIAEGYSVSREKKESFPLTVTSAQKNPTAFYLCASSIEAAYSNQPQHFGDGTRLSIL.